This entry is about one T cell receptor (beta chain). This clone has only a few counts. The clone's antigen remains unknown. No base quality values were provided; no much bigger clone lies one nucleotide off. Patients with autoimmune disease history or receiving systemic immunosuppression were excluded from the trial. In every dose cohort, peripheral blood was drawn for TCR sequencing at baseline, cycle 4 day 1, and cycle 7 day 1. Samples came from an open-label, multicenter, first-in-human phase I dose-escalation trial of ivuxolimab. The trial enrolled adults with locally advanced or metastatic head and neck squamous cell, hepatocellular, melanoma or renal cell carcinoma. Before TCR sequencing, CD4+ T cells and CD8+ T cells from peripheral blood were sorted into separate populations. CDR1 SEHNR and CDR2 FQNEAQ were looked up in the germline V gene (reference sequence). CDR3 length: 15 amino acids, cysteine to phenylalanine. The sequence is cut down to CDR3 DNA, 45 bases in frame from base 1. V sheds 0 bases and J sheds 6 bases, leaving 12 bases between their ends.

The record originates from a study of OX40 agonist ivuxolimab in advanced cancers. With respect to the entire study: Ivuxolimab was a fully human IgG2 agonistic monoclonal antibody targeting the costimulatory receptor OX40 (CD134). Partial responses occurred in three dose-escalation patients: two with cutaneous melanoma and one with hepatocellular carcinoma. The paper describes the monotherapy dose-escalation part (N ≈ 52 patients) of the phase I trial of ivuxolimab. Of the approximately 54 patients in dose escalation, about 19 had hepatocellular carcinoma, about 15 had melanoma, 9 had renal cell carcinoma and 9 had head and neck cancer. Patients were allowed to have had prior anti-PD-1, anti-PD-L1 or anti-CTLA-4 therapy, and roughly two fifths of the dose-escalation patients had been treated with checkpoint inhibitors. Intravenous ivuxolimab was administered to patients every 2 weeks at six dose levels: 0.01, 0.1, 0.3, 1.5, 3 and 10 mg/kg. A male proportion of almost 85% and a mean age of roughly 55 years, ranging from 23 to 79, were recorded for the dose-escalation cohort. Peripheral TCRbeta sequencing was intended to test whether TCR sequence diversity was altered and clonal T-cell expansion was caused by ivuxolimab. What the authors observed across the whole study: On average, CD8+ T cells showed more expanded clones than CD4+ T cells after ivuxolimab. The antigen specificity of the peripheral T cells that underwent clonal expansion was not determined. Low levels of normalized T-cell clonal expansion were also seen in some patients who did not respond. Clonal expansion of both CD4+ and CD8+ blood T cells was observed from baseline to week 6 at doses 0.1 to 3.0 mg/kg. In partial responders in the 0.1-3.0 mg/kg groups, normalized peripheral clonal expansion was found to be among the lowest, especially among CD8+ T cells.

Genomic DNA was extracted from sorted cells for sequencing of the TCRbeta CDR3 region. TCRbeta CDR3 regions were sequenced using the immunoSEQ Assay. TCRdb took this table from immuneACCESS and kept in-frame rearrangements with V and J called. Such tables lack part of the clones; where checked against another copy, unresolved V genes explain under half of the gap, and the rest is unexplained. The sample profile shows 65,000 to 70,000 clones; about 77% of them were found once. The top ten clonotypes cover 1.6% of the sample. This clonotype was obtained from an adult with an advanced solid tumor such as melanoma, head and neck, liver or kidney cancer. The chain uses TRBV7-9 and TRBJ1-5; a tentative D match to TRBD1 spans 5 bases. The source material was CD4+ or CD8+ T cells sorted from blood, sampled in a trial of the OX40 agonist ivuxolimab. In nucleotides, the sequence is TGTGCCAGCAGCTTAGCGCTGGGGGGAGTTCAGCCCCAGCATTTT. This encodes CASSLALGGVQPQHF.